These T cell receptor beta chains were read from a single sample in a study of blood T cells in healthy people across ages. TCRdb re-derived calls from the 5' RACE reads in MiXCR, one entry per CDR3 protein. The repertoire consists of around 1,500,000 distinct CDR3 sequences, with 42% occurring once and the leading ten covering 7.9%. Sequencing was carried out using blood. Receptors were obtained from a young woman in good health. The CDR3 runs from the conserved cysteine through the conserved F or W. A D gene is named only where the DNA matches it firmly. The size field is filled for only some rows; it gives once, few, many or a size class.

D | J | V | size | CDR3 | DNA
TRBD1 | TRBJ1-2 | TRBV5-1 | once | CASSETGKHYTF | TGCGCCAGCAGCGAGACAGGGAAACACTACACCTTC
. | TRBJ2-1 | TRBV7-3 | . | CASSRDTTDNEQFF | TGTGCCAGCAGCCGAGATACGACAGACAATGAGCAGTTCTTC
TRBD2 | TRBJ2-1 | TRBV7-2 | many | CASSLNPAGNLGNEQFF | TGTGCCAGCAGCTTAAACCCAGCGGGGAACCTCGGGAATGAGCAGTTCTTC
TRBD1 | TRBJ2-3 | TRBV3-1 | few | CASSPRTGGDTQYF | TGTGCCAGCAGCCCACGAACAGGGGGTGATACGCAGTATTTT
TRBD1 | TRBJ2-1 | TRBV24-1 | few | CATSDDSGTGWEYNEQFF | TGTGCCACCAGTGATGACTCCGGGACAGGGTGGGAATACAATGAGCAGTTCTTC
. | TRBJ1-2 | TRBV10-3 | few | CAISKTINSGTPTHGYTF | TGTGCCATCAGTAAAACAATCAACTCCGGAACTCCAACCCATGGCTACACCTTC
. | TRBJ1-1 | TRBV27 | . | CASSLSRQAEAFF | TGTGCCAGCAGTTTATCGAGACAGGCTGAAGCTTTCTTT
. | TRBJ2-3 | TRBV6-5 | . | CASSSTGSPTDTQYF | TGTGCCAGCAGTTCCACAGGGTCCCCCACAGATACGCAGTATTTT
. | TRBJ2-1 | TRBV20-1 | . | CSAVGTGKGAEQFF | TGCAGTGCTGTCGGGACTGGGAAGGGGGCTGAGCAGTTCTTC
TRBD1 | TRBJ2-5 | TRBV14 | . | CASSRSGVWQGAETQYF | TGTGCCAGCAGCCGCTCCGGAGTGTGGCAGGGGGCAGAGACCCAGTACTTC
. | TRBJ2-1 | TRBV24-1 | . | CATSDLTPADEQFF | TGTGCCACCAGTGATTTAACCCCCGCTGATGAGCAGTTCTTC
. | TRBJ1-5 | TRBV28 | . | CASSLPREDQPQHF | TGTGCCAGCAGTTTACCCAGGGAAGATCAGCCCCAGCATTTT
. | TRBJ1-6 | TRBV12-3/TRBV12-4 | . | CASSFNPPGSGSPLHF | TGTGCCAGCAGTTTTAATCCCCCAGGGTCGGGTTCACCCCTCCACTTT
. | TRBJ2-3 | TRBV5-1 | . | CASSLGQGGFADTQYF | TGCGCCAGCAGCTTGGGGCAGGGTGGTTTCGCAGATACGCAGTATTTT
. | TRBJ2-2 | TRBV5-4 | . | CASSLKGAGELFF | TGTGCCAGCAGCTTGAAGGGGGCCGGGGAGCTGTTTTTT
. | TRBJ1-1 | TRBV7-9 | . | CASSTTQEKAFF | TGTGCCAGCAGCACCACGCAGGAAAAAGCTTTCTTT
. | TRBJ1-1 | TRBV7-9 | . | CASSARRDGGSEAFF | TGTGCCAGCAGCGCCCGAAGGGACGGTGGCAGTGAAGCTTTCTTT
. | TRBJ2-7 | TRBV20-1 | . | CSALTRDEQYF | TGCAGTGCTCTCACAAGGGATGAGCAGTACTTC
TRBD1 | TRBJ1-1 | TRBV6-2/TRBV6-3 | . | CASSQDREGTEAFF | TGTGCCAGCAGCCAAGACAGGGAAGGAACTGAAGCTTTCTTT
TRBD2 | TRBJ2-2 | TRBV9 | . | CASSPRGSGANTGELFF | TGTGCCAGCAGCCCTAGGGGTAGCGGGGCTAACACCGGGGAGCTGTTTTTT
TRBD1 | TRBJ2-1 | TRBV6-5 | few | CASSDGTAAYNEQFF | TGTGCCAGCAGTGACGGGACAGCGGCCTACAATGAGCAGTTCTTC
. | TRBJ2-1 | TRBV12-3/TRBV12-4 | . | CASSSYAGTVEFF | TGTGCCAGCAGTTCTTATGCCGGGACCGTTGAGTTCTTC
. | TRBJ1-1 | TRBV3-1 | few | CASSQEPGLNTEAFF | TGTGCCAGCAGCCAAGAGCCAGGCTTGAACACTGAAGCTTTCTTT